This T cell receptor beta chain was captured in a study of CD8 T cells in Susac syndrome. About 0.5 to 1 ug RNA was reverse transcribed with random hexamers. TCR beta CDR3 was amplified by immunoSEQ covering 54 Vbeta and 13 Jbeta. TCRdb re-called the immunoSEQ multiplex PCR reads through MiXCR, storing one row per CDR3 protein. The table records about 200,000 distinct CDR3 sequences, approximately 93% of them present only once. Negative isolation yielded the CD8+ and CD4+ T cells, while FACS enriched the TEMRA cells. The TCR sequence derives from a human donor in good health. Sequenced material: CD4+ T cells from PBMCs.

DNA for the CDR3: TGCGCCAGCAGCTTGGAGGGACAGGGGGATTCACCCCTCCACTTT. This translates into CASSLEGQGDSPLHF. The chain recombines TRBV5-1 with TRBJ1-6, with 11 bases lining up with TRBD1. The V and J ends lost 0 bases and 8 bases, in that order; junction bases with no gene match: 1. This CDR3 contains 15 residues. Germline loops: CDR1 SGHRS, CDR2 YFSETQ.